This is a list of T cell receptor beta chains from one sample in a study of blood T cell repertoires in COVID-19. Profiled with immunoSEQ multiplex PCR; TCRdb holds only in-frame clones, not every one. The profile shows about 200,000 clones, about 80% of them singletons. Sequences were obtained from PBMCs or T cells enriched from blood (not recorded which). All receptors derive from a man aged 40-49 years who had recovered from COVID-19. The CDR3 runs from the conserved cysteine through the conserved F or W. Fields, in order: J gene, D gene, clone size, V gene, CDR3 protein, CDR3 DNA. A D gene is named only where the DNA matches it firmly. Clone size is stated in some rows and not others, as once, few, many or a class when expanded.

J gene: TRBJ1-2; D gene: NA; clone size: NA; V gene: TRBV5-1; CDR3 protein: CASSLAATGSSYGYTF; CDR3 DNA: TGCGCCAGCAGCTTGGCCGCGACAGGAAGTAGCTATGGCTACACCTTC
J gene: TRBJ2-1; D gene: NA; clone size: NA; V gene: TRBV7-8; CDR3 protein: CASSRRYNEQFF; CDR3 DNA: TGTGCCAGCAGCCGACGTTACAATGAGCAGTTCTTC
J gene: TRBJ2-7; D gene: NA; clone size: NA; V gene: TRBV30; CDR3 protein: CAWTSKGRGRSYEQYF; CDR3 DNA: TGTGCCTGGACCAGTAAGGGCAGGGGCCGGTCCTACGAGCAGTACTTC
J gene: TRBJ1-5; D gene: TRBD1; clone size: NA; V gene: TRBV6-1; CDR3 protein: CASSVAGAMTGRNQPQHF; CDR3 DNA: TGTGCCAGCAGTGTAGCAGGAGCGATGACAGGGCGCAATCAGCCCCAGCATTTT
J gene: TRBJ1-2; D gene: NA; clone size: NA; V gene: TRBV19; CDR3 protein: CASRPGSTVGGYTF; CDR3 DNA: TGTGCCAGTAGGCCAGGGTCGACGGTGGGGGGCTACACCTTC
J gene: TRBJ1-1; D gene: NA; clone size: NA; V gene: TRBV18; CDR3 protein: CASSMNPSTEAFF; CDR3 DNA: TGTGCCAGCTCAATGAACCCTAGCACTGAAGCTTTCTTT
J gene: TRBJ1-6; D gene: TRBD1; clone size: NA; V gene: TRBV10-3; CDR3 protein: CAISADREEGPLHF; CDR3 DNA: TGTGCCATCAGTGCCGACAGGGAGGAAGGACCCCTCCACTTT
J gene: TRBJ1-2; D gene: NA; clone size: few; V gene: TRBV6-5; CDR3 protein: CASSQPGNYGYTF; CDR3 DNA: TGTGCCAGCAGCCAACCGGGAAACTATGGCTACACCTTC
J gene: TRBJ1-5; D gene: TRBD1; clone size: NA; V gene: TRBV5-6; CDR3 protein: CASSTGTGGSNQPQHF; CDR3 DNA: TGTGCCAGCAGCACCGGGACAGGGGGCAGCAATCAGCCCCAGCATTTT
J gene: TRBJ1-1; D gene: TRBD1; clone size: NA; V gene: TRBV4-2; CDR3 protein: CASSQDYDRGLTEAFF; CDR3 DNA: TGTGCCAGCAGCCAAGACTATGACAGGGGCCTCACTGAAGCTTTCTTT
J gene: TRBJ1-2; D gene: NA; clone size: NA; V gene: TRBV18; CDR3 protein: CASSPGGMNYGYTF; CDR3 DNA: TGTGCCAGCTCACCTGGAGGAATGAACTATGGCTACACCTTC
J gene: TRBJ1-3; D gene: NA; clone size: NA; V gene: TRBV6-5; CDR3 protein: CASSSTQGSGNTIYF; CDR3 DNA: TGTGCCAGCAGCTCGACCCAGGGCTCTGGAAACACCATATATTTT
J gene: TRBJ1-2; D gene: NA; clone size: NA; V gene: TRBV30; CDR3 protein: CAWRTRRGEGYTF; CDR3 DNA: TGTGCCTGGAGGACCAGGAGGGGCGAGGGCTACACCTTC
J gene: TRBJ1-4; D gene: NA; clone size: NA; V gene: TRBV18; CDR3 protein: CASSPTRIQFNNEKLFF; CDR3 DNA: TGTGCCAGCTCACCAACCCGGATACAGTTCAATAATGAAAAACTGTTTTTT
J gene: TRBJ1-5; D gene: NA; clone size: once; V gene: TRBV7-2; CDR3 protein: CASSPGGSFGQPQHF; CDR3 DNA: TGTGCCAGCAGCCCGGGGGGCTCGTTCGGGCAGCCCCAGCATTTT
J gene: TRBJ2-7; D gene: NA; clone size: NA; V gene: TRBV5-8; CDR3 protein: CASSYRLNSYEQYF; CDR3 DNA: TGTGCCAGCAGCTACAGATTAAATTCCTACGAGCAGTACTTC
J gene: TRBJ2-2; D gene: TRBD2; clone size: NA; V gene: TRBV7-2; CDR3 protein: CASGLAGQNTGELFF; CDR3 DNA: TGTGCCAGCGGGCTAGCGGGGCAGAACACCGGGGAGCTGTTTTTT